One sample yielded the 11 T cell receptor beta chains listed below, sequenced in a study of cytomegalovirus exposure and HLA in healthy donors. With 60 Vbeta and 13 Jbeta primers, the PCR was carried out. TCRdb's table, derived via immunoSEQ multiplex PCR, lists solely in-frame clones and lacks some. Here the sample spans under 200,000 clones, roughly 80% being singletons. Material: PBMCs. These receptors were collected from a woman aged 30 to 39 in good health and CMV-seropositive.

This sequence joins TRBV6-5 and TRBJ2-2, with D possibly being TRBD1 (6 bases). V was cut by 6 bases and J by 2 bases, with 10 bases left in between. Germline V CDR1 and CDR2: MNHEY, SVGAGI. This CDR3 has 14 residues. The CDR3 sequence is CASRRTVNTGELFF. The CDR3 coding sequence is TGTGCCAGCAGGCGGACAGTTAACACCGGGGAGCTGTTTTTT.

The genes are TRBV19 and TRBJ2-1, with 8 nucleotides matching TRBD1. CDR1 and CDR2 (germline): LNHDA, SQIVND (reference sequence). CDR3 size: 14 residues. V lost 7 bases to trimming and J lost 7 bases; unmatched junction nucleotides: 9. The CDR3 loop reads CASTLTGVGNEQFF. CDR3 nucleotides: TGTGCCAGTACCCTGACAGGGGTCGGAAATGAGCAGTTCTTC. Complete variable domain (other parts from reference TRBV19 and TRBJ2-1): DGGITQSPKYLFRKEGQNVTLSCEQNLNHDAMYWYRQDPGQGLRLIYYSQIVNDFQKGDIAEGYSVSREKKESFPLTVTSAQKNPTAFYLCASTLTGVGNEQFFGPGTRLTVL.

The genes are TRBV11-3 and TRBJ2-1, with TRBD1 matching over 8 bases. Germline CDR1 reads SGHNT; CDR2 reads YENEEA. The CDR3 length is 15 residues. Losses at the gene ends were 5 bases for V and 3 bases for J; bases not matched to a gene: 6. The CDR3 protein is CASSPDRGFYNEQFF. CDR3 coding DNA: TGTGCCAGCAGCCCCGACAGGGGCTTCTACAATGAGCAGTTCTTC.

This chain joins TRBV5-1 and TRBJ1-6, with a weak D call TRBD1 (6 bases). CDR1 and CDR2 from the germline V gene are SGHRS and YFSETQ. The ends were cut back, 2 bases at V and 9 bases at J, with 15 bases in the middle. The CDR3 extends over 15 amino acids. The CDR3 DNA follows: TGCGCCAGCAGCTTACAGGGTACCCTCGGTTCACCCCTCCACTTT. It codes for CASSLQGTLGSPLHF.

The V and J genes are TRBV9 and TRBJ2-3; possibly TRBD2 for D (6 bases). This CDR3 spans 15 amino acids. Trimming stripped 0 bases from V and 3 bases from J, with 11 bases between. Germline V gene lookup returns CDR1 SGDLS and CDR2 YYNGEE. CDR3 protein: CASSVESGGTDTQYF. In DNA form, the CDR3 reads TGTGCCAGCAGCGTAGAATCTGGAGGGACAGATACGCAGTATTTT.

The gene calls are TRBV2 and TRBJ2-5; TRBD2 agrees at 8 bases. V lost 2 bases, J lost 5 bases, and 4 bases stayed unmatched. This CDR3 has 14 amino acids. Germline V gene sequence: CDR1 SNHLY, CDR2 FYNNEI. Written as DNA, the CDR3 is TGTGCCAGCAGTGAACCCGGCGGGAGGGAGACCCAGTACTTC. Protein: CASSEPGGRETQYF.

The genes are TRBV10-3 and TRBJ1-2, with a tentative D call TRBD1 (5 bases). Between the trimmed V and J ends, which lost 6 bases and 2 bases, there was a span of 16 bases. CDR1 is ENHRY and CDR2 is SYGVKD in the germline V gene. The CDR3 is 15 residues long. In nucleotides, the CDR3 is TGTGCCATCAGCGACCTGAGACAGACAAACTATGGCTACACCTTC. As protein: CAISDLRQTNYGYTF.

This chain links TRBV5-1 with TRBJ2-5; 7 bases match TRBD2. After removal of 0 bases from V and 2 bases from J, the junction contained 10 bases not matched to a gene. Looked up from germline, CDR1 is SGHRS and CDR2 is YFSETQ. The CDR3 is made up of 17 amino acids. The CDR3 here is CASSLALVGEGQETQYF. In DNA form, the CDR3 reads TGCGCCAGCAGCTTGGCCCTGGTAGGGGAGGGGCAAGAGACCCAGTACTTC. The full variable domain, its missing parts supplied by reference TRBV5-1 and TRBJ2-5, is KAGVTQTPRYLIKTRGQQVTLSCSPISGHRSVSWYQQTPGQGLQFLFEYFSETQRNKGNFPGRFSGRQFSNSRSEMNVSTLELGDSALYLCASSLALVGEGQETQYFGPGTRLLVL.

The chain carries TRBV6-5 and TRBJ2-7; weak D call: TRBD2 (5 bases). Deletions cut 2 bases from V and 7 bases from J, with 12 bases between. The V gene's germline CDR1 is MNHEY and CDR2 SVGAGI. The CDR3 has 13 amino acids. The CDR3 is CASSYDEGLEQYF. The CDR3 DNA reads as TGTGCCAGCAGTTACGATGAGGGTCTGGAGCAGTACTTC.

The chain is built from TRBV18 and TRBJ2-3; maybe TRBD1 (6 bases). V lost 3 bases and J 2 bases, leaving 15 bases between the germline ends. CDR3 length equals 16 residues. Germline CDR1 and CDR2: KGHSH and LQKENI. CDR3 nucleotide sequence: TGTGCCAGCTCACCGCGCAGGGGCGCGGACACAGATACGCAGTATTTT. It is translated as CASSPRRGADTDTQYF.

V is TRBV4-1 and J is TRBJ1-1; D might be TRBD1 (5 bases). From germline, CDR1 is MGHRA and CDR2 YSYEKL. With 2 bases removed from V and 1 base from J, the gap between germline ends came to 11 bases. This CDR3 has 15 amino acids. CDR3 in DNA: TGCGCCAGCAGCCAACCGAACGGACAGAACACTGAAGCTTTCTTT. Translating it yields CASSQPNGQNTEAFF.